What follows describes a single TCR beta chain. As yet, its antigen is unknown. The CDR3 contains 14 residues. V shed 2 bases, J shed 7 bases, and the junction held 2 bases outside the gene matches. Germline lookup yields CDR1 MNHNY and CDR2 SVGAGI (reference sequence). This sample was included in a study of cytomegalovirus exposure and HLA in healthy donors. Findings of the study overall: Most of the CMV-associated TCR beta chains (in a later analysis) appeared to be HLA-restricted.

A multiplex PCR was run with 60 Vbeta primers and 13 Jbeta primers. TCRdb keeps only in-frame clones here, not all; method: immunoSEQ multiplex PCR. The sample consists of roughly 130,000 clones, 75% to 85% of them appearing once. Donors counted as nominally healthy when sampled, yet unrecorded immune exposures were likely. This chain joins TRBV6-6 and TRBJ1-6, with 7 positions matching TRBD1. The receptor was isolated from a woman in her thirties or forties in good health and CMV-seropositive. Sequenced: PBMCs. The CDR3, as DNA: TGTGCCAGCAGTTACGGCAGGGGGAATTCACCCCTCCACTTT. Amino acids: CASSYGRGNSPLHF.